This TCR beta chain was documented in a study of blood T cell repertoires in COVID-19. The V gene end was trimmed by 5 bases and the J gene end by 3 bases; junction bases not matched to a gene: 5. CDR1 and CDR2 from the germline V gene are SGHVS and FNYEAQ. The CDR3 extends over 15 amino acids. Only in-frame clones appear in the TCRdb table, and some are missing; sequencing was by immunoSEQ multiplex PCR. This repertoire shows about 140,000 clones, approximately 90% found once; its top ten account for approximately 11%. The rearrangement uses TRBV7-6 and TRBJ2-3, with TRBD1 matching over 10 bases. Sequencing was carried out using peripheral blood. This receptor was taken from a woman older than 75 with acute or convalescent COVID-19. DNA for the CDR3: TGTGCCAGCAGCGAACCGGGACAGGGGACAGATACGCAGTATTTT. Translating it yields CASSEPGQGTDTQYF.